Below are 27 T cell receptor beta chains sequenced from a single sample in a study of OX40 agonist ivuxolimab in advanced cancers. Repertoires were generated with immunoSEQ multiplex PCR, while TCRdb's copy carries only in-frame clones and drops some. The sample includes around 77,000 clones, around 87% of them seen just once. Specimen: CD4+ or CD8+ T cells sorted from blood, collected in a trial of the OX40 agonist ivuxolimab. The receptors originated from an adult with an advanced solid tumor such as melanoma, head and neck, liver or kidney cancer.

V gene TRBV19 combines with J gene TRBJ1-1, with D unresolved. Germline V lookup: CDR1 LNHDA, CDR2 SQIVND (reference sequence). The CDR3 totals 13 residues. Trimming took off 5 bases at V and 4 bases at J, with 11 bases between the two ends. The DNA of the CDR3 is TGTGCCAGTAGTTCGTGGTCGGTCACTGAAGCTTTCTTT. Translating it yields CASSSWSVTEAFF.

This clone came up once. The chain has TRBV10-3 and TRBJ2-3; D is perhaps TRBD1 (6 bases). This CDR3 spans 15 amino acids. V lost 5 bases and J lost 0, with 12 bases in between. Germline V gene lookup returns CDR1 ENHRY and CDR2 SYGVKD. The CDR3 reads CAISLGQPSTDTQYF. DNA of the CDR3: TGTGCCATCAGTCTCGGACAGCCTAGCACAGATACGCAGTATTTT.

This clone was seen only once. The DNA of the CDR3 is TGTGCCAGCAGCCATCGACACCGCTATGGCTACACCTTC. Its protein product is CASSHRHRYGYTF. This chain links TRBV14 with TRBJ1-2; no clear D. Trimming stripped 3 bases from V and 4 bases from J, with 9 bases between. This CDR3 contains 13 residues. Looked up from germline, CDR1 is SGHDN and CDR2 is FVKESK.

The CDR3 DNA follows: TGTGCCAGCAGCTATCCAGGGGGCGTTATAAATATAGGCTACACCTTC. Its protein product is CASSYPGGVINIGYTF. V gene TRBV28 combines with J gene TRBJ1-2; 8 nucleotides align to TRBD1. Germline V gives CDR1 MDHEN, CDR2 SYDVKM. Trimming took 6 bases from V and 8 from J; bases not matched to a gene: 17. The CDR3 runs to 16 residues.

This clone occurred once. This chain uses TRBV28 with TRBJ2-4; tentatively, D is TRBD1 or TRBD2 (5 bases each). The CDR3 covers 15 residues. V lost 5 bases and J lost 5, with 16 bases in between. Per the germline V gene, CDR1 is MDHEN and CDR2 is SYDVKM. The CDR3 loop is CASSPRGSAENIQYF. Here the CDR3 DNA reads TGTGCCAGCAGTCCGAGGGGCTCAGCAGAAAACATTCAGTACTTC.

Only one count was recorded for this clone. The chain is built from TRBV4-2 and TRBJ2-3, with 10 bases identical to TRBD2. V lost 0 bases to trimming and J lost 5 bases; unmatched junction nucleotides: 5. The CDR3 consists of 16 residues. Per the germline V gene, CDR1 is LGHNA and CDR2 is YNFKEQ. CDR3 sequence: CASSQDTSGDGDTQYF. The CDR3 bases are TGTGCCAGCAGCCAAGATACTAGCGGGGATGGAGATACGCAGTATTTT.

In DNA form, the CDR3 reads TGTGCCAGCAGCGTACGACATTCTAACACCGGGGAGCTGTTTTTT. Translating gives CASSVRHSNTGELFF. The chain couples TRBV9 to TRBJ2-2; the D is unclear. Trimming left V 1 base short and J 2 bases short, with 9 bases between. This CDR3 has 15 residues. The germline gives CDR1 SGDLS, CDR2 YYNGEE.

The J gene is TRBJ1-1, the V gene TRBV5-1; the D is unclear. CDR3 length: 11 amino acids. Trimming pared 6 bases from V and 1 base from J, leaving 4 bases between. Germline CDR1 reads SGHRS; CDR2 reads YFSETQ. CDR3 DNA: TGCGCCAGCATGGGGAACACTGAAGCTTTCTTT. It is translated as CASMGNTEAFF. Combining the CDR3 with reference TRBV5-1 and TRBJ1-1 gives the whole variable domain KAGVTQTPRYLIKTRGQQVTLSCSPISGHRSVSWYQQTPGQGLQFLFEYFSETQRNKGNFPGRFSGRQFSNSRSEMNVSTLELGDSALYLCASMGNTEAFFGQGTRLTVV.

The DNA of the CDR3 is TGTGCCAGCACCTTGAGATCCAGGTGGGCCAACTATGGCTACACCTTC. Amino acids: CASTLRSRWANYGYTF. V is TRBV28 and J is TRBJ1-2; D is unresolved. The length of the CDR3 is 16 residues. Germline V gene lookup returns CDR1 MDHEN and CDR2 SYDVKM. V was clipped by 7 bases and J by 2 bases, with 20 bases between them.

The chain is built from TRBV19 and TRBJ1-2, with TRBD1 matching 9 bases. This CDR3 contains 15 residues. With V trimmed by 9 bases and J by 3 bases, 11 bases remained unmatched. Per the germline V gene, CDR1 is LNHDA and CDR2 is SQIVND (reference sequence). CDR3 sequence (DNA): TGTGCCAGCCGTACCCGGACAGGGGCAGACTATGGCTACACCTTC. Translating it yields CASRTRTGADYGYTF.

V is TRBV4-1 and J is TRBJ2-5; 12 bases fit TRBD1. The CDR3 sequence is 15 residues long. Germline assignment: CDR1 MGHRA and CDR2 YSYEKL. V dropped 4 bases and J dropped 5; count of bases not matched to a gene: 5. The CDR3 DNA sequence: TGCGCCAGCAGCCCCCGGGACAGGGGGCTGGAGACCCAGTACTTC. Amino acid sequence: CASSPRDRGLETQYF.

The J gene is TRBJ2-3, the V gene TRBV5-6; the D gene is possibly TRBD2 (6 bases). Germline loops: CDR1 SGHDT, CDR2 YYEEEE. The CDR3 is 16 residues long. The V end lost 3 bases, the J end lost 4 bases, and 18 bases lay between the germline ends. The CDR3, as DNA: TGTGCCAGCAGCTCAAGCCCTCGGGGGATCTCAGATACGCAGTATTTT. This encodes CASSSSPRGISDTQYF.

This chain joins TRBV6-1 and TRBJ1-2; D is uncertain. The germline V gene has CDR1 MNHNS and CDR2 SASEGT. Deletions cut 0 bases from V and 6 bases from J, with 5 bases between. This CDR3 has 12 amino acids. The CDR3 is CASSEAGDGYTF. The CDR3 nucleotides are TGTGCCAGCAGTGAAGCCGGGGATGGCTACACCTTC.

This sequence joins TRBV18 and TRBJ2-5; D unclear. Germline CDR1 KGHSH, CDR2 LQKENI. V lost 0 bases and J 0 bases, leaving 8 bases between the germline ends. This CDR3 comprises 15 residues. CDR3 DNA sequence: TGTGCCAGCTCACCACCGACGGGCTACCAAGAGACCCAGTACTTC. Translated: CASSPPTGYQETQYF.

The chain is built from TRBV25-1 and TRBJ2-7; 11 nucleotides line up with TRBD1. This CDR3 has 17 residues. Germline loops: CDR1 MGHDK, CDR2 SYGVNS. J lost 5 bases, V lost 1 base, and 10 bases had no gene match. In DNA form, the CDR3 reads TGTGCCAGCAGTGAATCCCGGGACAGGGGGGAGGACCACGAGCAGTACTTC. This gives the protein CASSESRDRGEDHEQYF.

The V call is TRBV30, the J call TRBJ2-5, with D possibly matching TRBD1 (7 bases). The CDR3 runs to 16 residues. Trimming left V 0 bases short and J 5 bases short, with 19 bases between. Germline CDR1 is GTSNPN and CDR2 is SVGIG (reference sequence). CDR3 sequence reads: CAWSVGQGGLGETQYF. Written as DNA, the CDR3 is TGTGCCTGGAGTGTTGGGCAGGGGGGCCTTGGGGAGACCCAGTACTTC.

J is TRBJ2-2 and V is TRBV18, with 7 bases that match TRBD1. J gave up 0 bases and V 6 bases, and 4 bases lay outside the gene matches. The CDR3 has 15 amino acids. Germline values: CDR1 KGHSH, CDR2 LQKENI. CDR3 sequence reads: CASSPDRANTGELFF. CDR3 in DNA: TGTGCCAGCTCTCCCGACAGGGCGAACACCGGGGAGCTGTTTTTT.

The V call is TRBV18, the J call TRBJ1-1, with 7 bases lining up with TRBD1. V shed 3 bases and J 3 bases; nucleotides not matched to a gene: 1. CDR1 is KGHSH and CDR2 is LQKENI in the germline V gene. The CDR3 runs 13 residues. CDR3 residues: CASSPTGDTEAFF. In DNA, the CDR3 is TGTGCCAGCTCACCTACAGGGGACACTGAAGCTTTCTTT.

V usage is TRBV6-4 and J usage is TRBJ1-1; a weak D match, TRBD1 (6 bases). The CDR3 length is 15 residues. The germline CDR1 and CDR2 sequences are MRHNA and SNTAGT. V lost 5 bases and J lost 4, with 17 bases in between. CDR3 DNA: TGTGCCAGCAGTCCCCGGGACACCCGGGTCACTGAAGCTTTCTTT. Protein sequence: CASSPRDTRVTEAFF.

This clone was seen only once. The rearrangement joins TRBV7-6 to TRBJ1-3; D remains unclear. Germline V gene lookup returns CDR1 SGHVS and CDR2 FNYEAQ. The ends were cut back, 5 bases at V and 0 bases at J, with 2 bases in the middle. The CDR3 runs to 12 residues. The CDR3 nucleotides read TGTGCCAGCAGCCTCTCTGGAAACACCATATATTTT. Protein: CASSLSGNTIYF. The whole variable domain, remainder taken from reference TRBV7-6 and TRBJ1-3, is GAGVSQSPRYKVTKRGQDVALRCDPISGHVSLYWYRQALGQGPEFLTYFNYEAQQDKSGLPNDRFSAERPEGSISTLTIQRTEQRDSAMYRCASSLSGNTIYFGEGSWLTVV.

V is TRBV7-2 and J is TRBJ1-5; D is unresolved. CDR3 length: 15 amino acids. Trimming removed 5 bases at V and 4 bases at J, with 15 bases between. Germline-derived CDR1 and CDR2 are SGHTA and FQGNSA. The CDR3 nucleotides read TGTGCCAGCAGCCCAGGTGGCGCTGGGAATCAGCCCCAGCATTTT. This translates into CASSPGGAGNQPQHF.

Details on this clone: This sample also contains other DNA sequences that code for the same CDR3. This chain links TRBV2 with TRBJ1-2, with D unresolved. This CDR3 region has 11 residues. V lost 1 base, J lost 7 bases, and 4 bases lay in between. Germline lookup yields CDR1 SNHLY and CDR2 FYNNEI. CDR3 region: CASSEDGGYTF. The CDR3 coding sequence is TGTGCCAGCAGTGAAGATGGTGGCTACACCTTC.

The chain carries TRBV29-1 and TRBJ2-1; D perhaps matches TRBD2 (6 bases). The germline V gene has CDR1 SQVTM and CDR2 ANQGSEA. CDR3 length: 14 amino acids. Trimming took 5 bases from V and 5 from J, leaving 16 bases between them. The CDR3 region has the DNA TGCAGCGTTACGCCTGGGACTGGCAACAATGAGCAGTTCTTC. Translation gives CSVTPGTGNNEQFF.

This clone was seen once. The chain carries TRBV5-1 and TRBJ2-4; D is possibly TRBD1 (5 bases). V was pared by 0 bases and J by 1 base, with 14 bases between. Per the germline V gene, CDR1 is SGHRS and CDR2 is YFSETQ. This CDR3 contains 17 residues. In nucleotides, the CDR3 is TGCGCCAGCAGCTTGGCTCAGGGCTTTTCGGCCAAAAACATTCAGTACTTC. This sequence encodes CASSLAQGFSAKNIQYF.

This chain connects TRBV2 to TRBJ2-7; D gene unclear. The CDR3 spans 13 residues. The germline CDR1 and CDR2 sequences are SNHLY and FYNNEI. V lost 8 bases, J lost 4 bases, and 15 bases lay in between. CDR3 bases: TGTGCCAGCTCCGCGGCGGTTAGTTACGAGCAGTACTTC. Amino acids: CASSAAVSYEQYF.

J is TRBJ2-1 and V is TRBV19; 7 nucleotides match TRBD2. V shed 5 bases, J shed 4 bases, and the junction held 5 bases outside the gene matches. The germline gives CDR1 LNHDA, CDR2 SQIVND (reference sequence). The length of the CDR3 is 14 residues. CDR3 DNA: TGTGCCAGTAGTCAACAGCGGGGTTACAATGAGCAGTTCTTC. This translates into CASSQQRGYNEQFF.

The J gene is TRBJ2-3, the V gene TRBV5-1, with D unclear. The CDR3 loop spans 13 amino acids. V lost 4 bases and J lost 1, with 7 bases in between. Germline V gene lookup returns CDR1 SGHRS and CDR2 YFSETQ. This chain's CDR3 is CASSPDGTDTQYF. Here the CDR3 DNA reads TGCGCCAGCAGCCCGGACGGCACAGATACGCAGTATTTT.